This TCR beta chain was sequenced during a study of cytomegalovirus exposure and HLA in healthy donors. For the study at large: The roughly 110 validation repertoires were reported in a later analysis to have been generated on the same platform as the roughly 670 first-cohort repertoires. General study findings and limits: Cytomegalovirus-associated status was assigned to about 150 TCR beta chains. The authors confirmed in vitro that a few CMV-associated chains were specific for CMV antigens. Reportedly, diagnosis of cytomegalovirus status by the classifier showed high specificity and sensitivity.

Measured with immunoSEQ multiplex PCR; TCRdb has only the in-frame clones, and not every one. The sample holds 150,000 to 250,000 clones, 65% to 90% seen once. With regard to this clone: Its antigen is not known.

Material for sequencing was PBMCs. This sequence was found in a young woman in good health and CMV-seropositive.

The CDR3, as DNA: TGTGCCAGCAGCGTAGTTCGGACAACGAACACCGGGGAGCTGTTTTTT. Encoded protein: CASSVVRTTNTGELFF. The chain joins TRBV7-8 to TRBJ2-2; D might be TRBD1 (5 bases). Trimming took 5 bases from V and 0 from J, leaving 13 bases between them. Per germline, CDR1 SGHVS and CDR2 FQNEAQ. This CDR3 has 16 residues.